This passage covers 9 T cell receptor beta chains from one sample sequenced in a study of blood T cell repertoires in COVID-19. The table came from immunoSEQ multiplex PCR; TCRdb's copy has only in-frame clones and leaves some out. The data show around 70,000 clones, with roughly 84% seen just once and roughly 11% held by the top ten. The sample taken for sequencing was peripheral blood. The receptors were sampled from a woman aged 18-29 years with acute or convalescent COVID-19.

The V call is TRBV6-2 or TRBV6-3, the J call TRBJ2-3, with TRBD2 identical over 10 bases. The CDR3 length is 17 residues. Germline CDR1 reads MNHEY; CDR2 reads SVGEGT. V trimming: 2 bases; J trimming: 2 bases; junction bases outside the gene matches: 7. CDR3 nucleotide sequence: TGTGCCAGCAGTTACGGGACTAGCGAGACAGCCACAGATACGCAGTATTTT. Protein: CASSYGTSETATDTQYF.

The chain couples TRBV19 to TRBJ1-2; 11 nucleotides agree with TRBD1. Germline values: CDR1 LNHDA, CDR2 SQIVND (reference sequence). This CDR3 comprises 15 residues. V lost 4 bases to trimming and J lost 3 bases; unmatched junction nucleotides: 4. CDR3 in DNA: TGTGCCAGTAGTACCGGGACAGGGGGGTACTATGGCTACACCTTC. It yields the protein CASSTGTGGYYGYTF.

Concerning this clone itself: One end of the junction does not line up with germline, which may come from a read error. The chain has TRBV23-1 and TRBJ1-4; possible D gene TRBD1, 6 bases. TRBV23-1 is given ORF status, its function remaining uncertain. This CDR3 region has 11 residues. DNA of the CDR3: TGCGCCAGCAGTCACGCGGACAGAGGCCTTTTT. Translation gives CASSHADRGLF.

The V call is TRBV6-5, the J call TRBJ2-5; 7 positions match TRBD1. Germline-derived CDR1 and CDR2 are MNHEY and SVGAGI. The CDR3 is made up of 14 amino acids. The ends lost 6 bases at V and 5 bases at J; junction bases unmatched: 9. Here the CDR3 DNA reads TGTGCCAGCAGCAGGGGACAGACTCGGGAGACCCAGTACTTC. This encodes CASSRGQTRETQYF.

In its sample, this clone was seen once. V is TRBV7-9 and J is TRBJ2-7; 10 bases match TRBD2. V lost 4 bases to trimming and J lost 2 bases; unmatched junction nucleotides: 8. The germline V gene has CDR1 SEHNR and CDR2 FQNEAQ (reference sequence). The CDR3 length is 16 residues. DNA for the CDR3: TGTGCCAGCAGCTCCCAAACTAGCGGGACGCCCTACGAGCAGTACTTC. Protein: CASSSQTSGTPYEQYF.

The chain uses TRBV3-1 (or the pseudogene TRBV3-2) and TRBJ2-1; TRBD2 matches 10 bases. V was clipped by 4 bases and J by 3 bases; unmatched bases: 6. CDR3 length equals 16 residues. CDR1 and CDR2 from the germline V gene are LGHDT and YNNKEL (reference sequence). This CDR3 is CASSPLAGAYYNEQFF. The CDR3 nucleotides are TGTGCCAGCAGCCCCCTAGCGGGGGCCTACTACAATGAGCAGTTCTTC.

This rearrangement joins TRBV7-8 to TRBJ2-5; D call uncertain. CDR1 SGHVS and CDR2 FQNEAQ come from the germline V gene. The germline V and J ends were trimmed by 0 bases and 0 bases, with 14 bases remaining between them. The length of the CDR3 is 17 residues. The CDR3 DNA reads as TGTGCCAGCAGCTTAGCGGGCCGCATAAATTACCAAGAGACCCAGTACTTC. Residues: CASSLAGRINYQETQYF.

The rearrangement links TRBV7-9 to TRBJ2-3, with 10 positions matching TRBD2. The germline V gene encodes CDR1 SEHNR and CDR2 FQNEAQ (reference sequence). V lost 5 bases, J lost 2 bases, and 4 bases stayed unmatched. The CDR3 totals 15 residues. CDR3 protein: CASSVSGGTTDTQYF. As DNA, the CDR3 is TGTGCCAGCAGCGTTAGCGGGGGGACCACAGATACGCAGTATTTT.

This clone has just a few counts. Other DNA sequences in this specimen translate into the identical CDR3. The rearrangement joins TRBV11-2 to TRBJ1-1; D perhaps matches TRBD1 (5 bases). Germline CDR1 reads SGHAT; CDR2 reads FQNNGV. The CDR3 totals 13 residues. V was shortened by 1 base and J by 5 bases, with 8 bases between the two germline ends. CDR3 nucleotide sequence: TGTGCCAGCAGCTTAGGGAGGGGAACTGAAGCTTTCTTT. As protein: CASSLGRGTEAFF. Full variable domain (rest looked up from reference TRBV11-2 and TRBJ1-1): EAGVAQSPRYKIIEKRQSVAFWCNPISGHATLYWYQQILGQGPKLLIQFQNNGVVDDSQLPKDRFSAERLKGVDSTLKIQPAKLEDSAVYLCASSLGRGTEAFFGQGTRLTVV.